Detailed here is one TCR beta chain. It has no known antigen specificity. An end of the junction differs from the germline gene, which may be a read error. Libraries were prepared through the immunoSEQ multiplex PCR assay. TCRdb retrieved this table from immuneACCESS and kept in-frame rearrangements only. Not all clones are present; in checked studies, unresolved V genes account for under half, and no reason is known for the remainder. This sample comprises 35,000 to 45,000 clones, approximately 67% of them detected only once. In total, the top ten clones hold around a quarter of the sample. The germline V gene (reference sequence) provides CDR1 PRHDT and CDR2 FYEKMQ. The cysteine opens and the phenylalanine closes a CDR3 of 17 amino acids. Just the 51-base CDR3 DNA is kept, in frame starting at base 1. The data belong to a study of radiotherapy plus CTLA-4 blockade in lung cancer (dated by TCRdb to 2017 to 2018). Regarding the complete study: Among the enrolled patients, about 19% had an objective response, and 31% reached disease control. General findings and caveats noted by the study authors: After treatment with radiotherapy and ipilimumab, TCR clones that originated in tumors expanded in peripheral blood. Increased serum interferon-beta after radiation, together with early dynamic changes in blood T cell clones, were reported to be the strongest predictors of response.

Focal radiation therapy combined with CTLA-4 blockade (ipilimumab) was tested in patients with chemo-refractory metastatic non-small-cell lung cancer. The rearranged chain carries TRBV13 and TRBJ2-2, with 12 central nucleotides matching TRBD2. The starting material was peripheral blood, obtained from a patient treated with radiotherapy plus ipilimumab. This clonotype was sampled from a human donor with non-small cell lung cancer who had a partial response to radiotherapy plus ipilimumab. Here is the DNA: TGTGCCAGCAGCTTACTAGCGGGAGGGTCGAACACCGGGGAGCTGCTTTTT. Translated, it gives CASSLLAGGSNTGELLF.